Shown below are 20 T cell receptor beta chains from a single sample sequenced in a study of T cells in Graves' hyperthyroidism and ophthalmopathy. It was RNA transcripts that yielded the amplified TCR beta CDR3 regions. The HTBI primer set was used in a first-round RT-PCR of the TCR CDR3. TCRdb reprocessed the multiplex PCR reads via MiXCR and lists one record per CDR3 protein. The profile covers about 760,000 distinct CDR3 sequences, with around 40% appearing a single time and more than 25% taken by the ten largest. The sample taken for sequencing was blood. The source of these receptors is a woman aged 40 to 55 with Graves' hyperthyroidism.

The V and J genes are TRBV5-4 and TRBJ2-7; possibly TRBD2 for D (5 bases). CDR1 SGHNT and CDR2 YYREEE come from the germline V gene (reference sequence). V lost 3 bases and J lost 3, with 13 bases in between. The CDR3 is 14 amino acids. In DNA form, the CDR3 reads TGTGCCAGCAGCTCGGGATTGGGAAACTACGAGCAGTACTTC. Protein sequence: CASSSGLGNYEQYF.

This clonotype was picked up many times. The V gene is TRBV29-1, the J gene TRBJ2-7; TRBD1 aligns across 10 bases. The CDR3 runs 15 residues. Per the germline V gene, CDR1 is SQVTM and CDR2 is ANQGSEA. V lost 7 bases and J lost 8; bases outside the gene matches: 17. The CDR3 sequence: CSASLGDRGSRQQYF. The DNA for the CDR3 is TGCAGCGCCTCCCTTGGGGACAGGGGTTCCCGGCAGCAGTACTTC.

This clonotype was recorded at least ten times. V is TRBV20-1 and J is TRBJ2-7; D tentatively reads TRBD1 or TRBD2 (6 bases each). The germline CDR1 and CDR2 sequences are DFQATT and SNEGSKA (reference sequence). V was cut by 5 bases and J by 2 bases, with 19 bases left in between. The CDR3 is made up of 15 amino acids. The CDR3 coding sequence is TGCAGTGCTTCGGGGGCCGTAAAGGGGACCTACGAGCAGTACTTC. Protein sequence: CSASGAVKGTYEQYF.

The rearrangement uses TRBV19 and TRBJ1-5, with no clear D. CDR1 is LNHDA and CDR2 is SQIVND in the germline V gene (reference sequence). V gave up 0 bases and J gave up 5 bases, with 8 bases separating them. This CDR3 spans 14 amino acids. This chain's CDR3 is CASSIDGSDQPQHF. The CDR3 DNA follows: TGTGCCAGTAGTATAGATGGGTCCGATCAGCCCCAGCATTTT.

The V gene is TRBV7-9, the J gene TRBJ1-2, with a tentative D call TRBD1 (5 bases). This CDR3 is built from 14 residues. CDR1 SEHNR and CDR2 FQNEAQ come from the germline V gene (reference sequence). Trimming took off 3 bases at V and 7 bases at J, with 15 bases between the two ends. The CDR3 DNA reads TGTGCCAGCAGCTTGTCCAGGGAACTTGGTGGCTACACCTTC. Its translation: CASSLSRELGGYTF.

This clonotype has just a few counts. This chain uses TRBV4-3 with TRBJ2-7; D may be TRBD2 (5 bases). Germline V gene sequence: CDR1 LGHNA, CDR2 YSLEER. The CDR3 consists of 14 residues. Trimming pared 2 bases from V and 2 bases from J, leaving 10 bases between. The CDR3 spells CASSQHGRAYEQYF. The CDR3 region has the DNA TGCGCCAGCAGCCAACATGGGAGAGCCTACGAGCAGTACTTC.

Concerning this clonotype itself: A much larger clonotype is one base distant, so this may be a read error. J is TRBJ1-2 and V is TRBV7-9; D is perhaps TRBD1 (5 bases). CDR1 is SEHNR, CDR2 FQNEAQ, per germline (reference sequence). The CDR3 covers 14 residues. Between the trimmed V and J ends, which lost 5 bases and 7 bases, there was a span of 17 bases. In nucleotides, the CDR3 is TGTGCCAGCAGCAATCGGGACGGATACTGTGGCTACACCTTC. Translation: CASSNRDGYCGYTF. Using reference TRBV7-9 and TRBJ1-2 for the parts outside the CDR3, the full variable domain is DTGVSQNPRHKITKRGQNVTFRCDPISEHNRLYWYRQTLGQGPEFLTYFQNEAQLEKSRLLSDRFSAERPKGSFSTLEIQRTEQGDSAMYLCASSNRDGYCGYTFGSGTRLTVV.

The chain recombines TRBV7-2 with TRBJ2-7; 8 bases map to TRBD2. Germline V gives CDR1 SGHTA, CDR2 FQGNSA. J lost 2 bases, V lost 3 bases, and 6 bases had no gene match. The CDR3 covers 15 residues. CDR3 bases: TGTGCCAGCAGCTTGGGGACTAGGGATCCCTACGAGCAGTACTTC. It is translated as CASSLGTRDPYEQYF. Combining the CDR3 with reference TRBV7-2 and TRBJ2-7 gives the whole variable domain GAGVSQSPSNKVTEKGKDVELRCDPISGHTALYWYRQSLGQGLEFLIYFQGNSAPDKSGLPSDRFSAERTGGSVSTLTIQRTQQEDSAVYLCASSLGTRDPYEQYFGPGTRLTVT.

This clonotype was picked up many times. The rearrangement uses TRBV7-9 and TRBJ1-1; D is ambiguous. Germline CDR1 and CDR2: SEHNR and FQNEAQ (reference sequence). The CDR3 covers 12 residues. Trimming left V 7 bases short and J 0 bases short, with 6 bases between. CDR3 residues: CASILMNTEAFF. The CDR3 region has the DNA TGTGCCAGCATCCTGATGAACACTGAAGCTTTCTTT.

V gene TRBV7-8 combines with J gene TRBJ1-4; no definite D call. The V gene lost 5 bases and the J gene lost 9 bases, with 25 bases spanning the gap. CDR1 SGHVS and CDR2 FQNEAQ come from the germline V gene. The CDR3 has 17 amino acids. This CDR3 is CASSPSSGRGGQKKLFF. The CDR3 bases are TGTGCCAGCAGCCCCTCATCAGGTCGAGGTGGTCAGAAAAAACTGTTTTTT.

The genes are TRBV24-1 and TRBJ2-1; 9 bases fit TRBD1. Germline CDR1 KGHDR, CDR2 SFDVKD. The CDR3 has 14 amino acids. The V segment lost 8 bases and the J segment 5 bases; nucleotides outside the gene matches: 6. CDR3 coding DNA: TGTGCCACCAAGGGGACAGGGCGTAACAATGAGCAGTTCTTC. Translated, it gives CATKGTGRNNEQFF.

The chain employs TRBV28 and TRBJ2-7; 7 positions agree with TRBD1. With 4 bases clipped from V and 4 bases from J, the junction kept 10 bases outside the gene matches. From germline, CDR1 is MDHEN and CDR2 SYDVKM. The CDR3 consists of 15 residues. The CDR3 sequence: CASSSERDRPYEQYF. In nucleotides, the CDR3 is TGTGCCAGCAGTTCCGAGAGGGACAGACCTTACGAGCAGTACTTC.

This clonotype turned up a few times. V gene TRBV6-1 combines with J gene TRBJ2-7, with D hard to call. The CDR3 is 13 residues long. Trimming left V 4 bases short and J 3 bases short, with 10 bases between. CDR1 is MNHNS, CDR2 SASEGT, per germline. CDR3 amino acids: CASSALVLYEQYF. In DNA form, the CDR3 reads TGTGCCAGCAGTGCTTTAGTGCTCTACGAGCAGTACTTC.

The chain combines TRBV7-9 with TRBJ1-3, with D unclear. Trimming shortened V by 3 bases and J by 0 bases, and 12 bases separated the two germline ends. Germline V CDR1 and CDR2: SEHNR, FQNEAQ (reference sequence). The CDR3 has 16 amino acids. CDR3: CASSLCGVCSGNTIYF. As DNA, the CDR3 is TGTGCCAGCAGCTTGTGTGGGGTTTGCTCTGGAAACACCATATATTTT.

This clonotype has a count of ten or more. This chain joins TRBV12-3 or TRBV12-4 and TRBJ2-2, with no clear D. The CDR3 runs 13 residues. V lost 8 bases and J lost 0, with 7 bases in between. For the CDR3, the DNA is TGTGCCAGCGGACCGTCGAACACCGGGGAGCTGTTTTTT. It translates to CASGPSNTGELFF.

This clonotype was seen many times. The V and J genes are TRBV2 and TRBJ2-5, with D unresolved. CDR1 SNHLY and CDR2 FYNNEI come from the germline V gene. The CDR3 is made up of 14 amino acids. V lost 9 bases and J 0 bases, leaving 14 bases between the germline ends. CDR3 sequence: CASAVQKYQETQYF. CDR3 sequence (DNA): TGTGCCAGTGCGGTACAGAAGTACCAAGAGACCCAGTACTTC.

About this clonotype: The junction differs from germline at one of its ends, possibly a read error. The chain is built from TRBV28 and TRBJ1-5; D gene ambiguous. CDR1 is MDHEN and CDR2 is SYDVKM in the germline V gene. The CDR3 length is 14 residues. The CDR3 coding sequence is TGTGCCAGCAGTCCCGGACGGATTGATCAGCCCCAACATTTT. It is translated as CASSPGRIDQPQHF.

The gene calls are TRBV20-1 and TRBJ1-2; 8 bases fit TRBD1. The V gene's germline CDR1 is DFQATT and CDR2 SNEGSKA (reference sequence). The length of the CDR3 is 18 residues. Trimming cost V 1 base and J 3 bases; bases outside gene matches: 16. As DNA, the CDR3 is TGCAGTGCTAGAGGAGTAAGGCAGGGGGCAGAAATGTACTATGGCTACACCTTC. Amino acids: CSARGVRQGAEMYYGYTF.

This clonotype has a count of ten or more. The chain recombines TRBV10-1 with TRBJ1-1; D not resolved. This CDR3 has 13 amino acids. V was clipped by 5 bases and J by 3 bases, with 10 bases between them. Germline CDR1 and CDR2: WNHNN and SYGVQD (reference sequence). As DNA, the CDR3 is TGCGCCAGCAGTAGGACCGAATACACTGAAGCTTTCTTT. It is translated as CASSRTEYTEAFF.

V and J are TRBV25-1 and TRBJ2-2; TRBD1 is a possible D gene (7 bases). The V end was cut by 7 bases, the J end by 6 bases, with 21 bases between. CDR3 length: 16 amino acids. Per germline, CDR1 MGHDK and CDR2 SYGVNS. CDR3 protein: CASITLGAGGPGELFF. CDR3 sequence (DNA): TGTGCCAGCATCACCTTGGGGGCAGGGGGGCCCGGGGAGCTGTTTTTT.